This TCR beta chain stems from a study of blood T cell repertoires in COVID-19. Sequenced by immunoSEQ multiplex PCR; TCRdb stores in-frame clones only, minus some. Here the sample spans tens of thousands of clones, roughly 88% being singletons. Germline CDR1 and CDR2: SGHRS and YFSETQ. V was clipped by 3 bases and J by 0 bases; unmatched bases: 9. The length of the CDR3 is 17 residues. This chain links TRBV5-1 with TRBJ2-1; 7 bases match TRBD1. Input material: peripheral blood. The receptor was isolated from a human donor in a cohort sampled during active COVID-19. The CDR3 is CASSWGTVPSSYNEQFF. DNA for the CDR3: TGCGCCAGCAGCTGGGGGACAGTCCCGAGCTCCTACAATGAGCAGTTCTTC.